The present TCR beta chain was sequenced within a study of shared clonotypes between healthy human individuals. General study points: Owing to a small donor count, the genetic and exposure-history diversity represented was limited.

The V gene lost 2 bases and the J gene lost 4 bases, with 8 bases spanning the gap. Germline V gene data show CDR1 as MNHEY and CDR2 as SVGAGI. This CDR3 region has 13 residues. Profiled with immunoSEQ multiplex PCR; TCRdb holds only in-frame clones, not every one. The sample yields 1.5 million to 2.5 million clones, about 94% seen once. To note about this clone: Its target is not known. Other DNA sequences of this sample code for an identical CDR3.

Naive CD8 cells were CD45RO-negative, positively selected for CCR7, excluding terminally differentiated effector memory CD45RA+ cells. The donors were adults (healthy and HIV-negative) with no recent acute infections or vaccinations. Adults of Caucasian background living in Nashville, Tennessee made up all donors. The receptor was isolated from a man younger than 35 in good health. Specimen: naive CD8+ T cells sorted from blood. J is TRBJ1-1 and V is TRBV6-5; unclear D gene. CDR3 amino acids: CASSYGGPTEAFF. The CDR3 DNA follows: TGTGCCAGCAGTTACGGAGGCCCCACTGAAGCTTTCTTT.